The clone carrying this TCR beta chain is labeled medium-sized based on frequency. Antigen specificity is unknown. The data originate from a study of CXCR3-negative and CXCR3-positive naive CD8 T cells. At the level of the study: The dataset comprises approximately 140 million TRB reads in total, with about 1.5 +/- 0.3 million reads per library. Study-level findings and limits: Cryopreserved PBMCs had partly decreased CXCR3 expression; fresh PBMCs were used in most assays. For memory CD8+ cells diversity was much lower, but both naive subsets had comparably high diversity. No difference in surface CD5 was seen between naive subsets, and TCR strength was inferred from TRB CDR3 properties.

Researchers prepared the TRB cDNA libraries using 5' RACE with UMI labels. TCRdb reprocessed the 5' RACE reads; each CDR3 protein has one entry and no DNA is given. The sample includes around 29,000 distinct CDR3 sequences. The CDR3 loop spans 17 amino acids. Germline CDR1 reads LGHNA; CDR2 reads YSLEER. The receptor was derived from a human donor in good health. Some clones in this sample may be carry-over from other donors' samples. The rearrangement links TRBV4-3 to TRBJ2-1; no DNA is available, so the TRBD1 call from TCRdb remains unchecked. The sequencing sample was made of memory CD8+ T cells from blood. This CDR3 reads CASSQEGTGVSANEQFF.